This TCR beta chain appears in the sequencing data of a study of blood T cell repertoires in COVID-19. Study in general: Both acute and convalescent COVID-19 samples were obtained from the United States, Italy and Spain. In each case, the material was cDNA or gDNA derived from T cells, B-cell-depleted T cells, or PBMCs.

The CDR3 runs 14 residues. CDR1 SGHDT and CDR2 YYEEEE come from the germline V gene. Losses at the gene ends were 0 bases for V and 6 bases for J; bases not matched to a gene: 3. Clones were sequenced by immunoSEQ multiplex PCR, and TCRdb holds only the in-frame ones, with some missing. The sample consists of 250,000 to 400,000 clones, around 89% of them appearing once. This sequence originates from a woman aged 25 to 39 with COVID-19, enrolled during active disease. The V gene is TRBV5-6, the J gene TRBJ1-5; 7 nucleotides line up with TRBD1. Material: peripheral blood. The CDR3 nucleotides are TGTGCCAGCAGCTTGGCGGCAGGGGGTCAGCCCCAGCATTTT. Translating it yields CASSLAAGGQPQHF. Together with reference TRBV5-6 and TRBJ1-5, the CDR3 gives the full variable domain: DAGVTQSPTHLIKTRGQQVTLRCSPKSGHDTVSWYQQALGQGPQFIFQYYEEEERQRGNFPDRFSGHQFPNYSSELNVNALLLGDSALYLCASSLAAGGQPQHFGDGTRLSIL.